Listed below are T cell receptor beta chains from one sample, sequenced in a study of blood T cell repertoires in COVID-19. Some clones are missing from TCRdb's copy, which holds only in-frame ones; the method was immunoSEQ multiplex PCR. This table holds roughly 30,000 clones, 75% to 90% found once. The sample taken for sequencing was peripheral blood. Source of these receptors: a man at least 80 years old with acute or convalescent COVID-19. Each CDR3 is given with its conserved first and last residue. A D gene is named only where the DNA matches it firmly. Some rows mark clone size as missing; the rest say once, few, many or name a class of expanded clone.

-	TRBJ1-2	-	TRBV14	CASSQDAGRGPYGYTF	TGTGCCAGCAGCCAAGATGCAGGGAGGGGCCCCTATGGCTACACCTTC
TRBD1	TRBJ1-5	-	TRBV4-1	CASSQDPTGVGNQPQHF	TGCGCCAGCAGCCAAGACCCAACAGGGGTGGGCAATCAGCCCCAGCATTTT
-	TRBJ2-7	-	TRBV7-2	CASSLGVGGGYEQYF	TGTGCCAGCAGCTTAGGCGTGGGAGGAGGCTACGAGCAGTACTTC
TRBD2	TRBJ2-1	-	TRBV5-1	CASSETERGEQFF	TGCGCCAGCAGCGAGACAGAGCGGGGTGAGCAGTTCTTC
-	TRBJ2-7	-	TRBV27	CASRLRLHDSYEQYF	TGTGCCAGCAGACTCCGTCTCCATGACTCCTACGAGCAGTACTTC
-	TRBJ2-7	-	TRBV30	CAWSRQVAYEQYF	TGTGCCTGGAGCAGACAGGTGGCATACGAGCAGTACTTC
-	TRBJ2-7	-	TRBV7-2	CASSLGIRGEQYF	TGTGCCAGCAGCTTAGGAATTAGGGGCGAGCAGTACTTC
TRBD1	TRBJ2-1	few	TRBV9	CASSSDRVWSSYNEQFF	TGTGCCAGCAGCTCCGACAGGGTGTGGAGCTCCTACAATGAGCAGTTCTTC
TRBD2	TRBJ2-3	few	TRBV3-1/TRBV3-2	CASSQDLSGRSTDTQYF	TGTGCCAGCAGCCAAGATCTTAGCGGGAGAAGCACAGATACGCAGTATTTT
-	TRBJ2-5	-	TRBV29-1	CSVGGNRARPQETQYF	TGCAGCGTCGGCGGGAACCGGGCCCGTCCCCAAGAGACCCAGTACTTC
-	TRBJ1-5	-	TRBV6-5	CASSDPGNSNQPQHF	TGTGCCAGCTCAGACCCCGGGAATAGCAATCAGCCCCAGCATTTT
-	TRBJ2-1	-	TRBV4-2	CASSQDGPIFNEQFF	TGTGCCAGCAGCCAAGATGGGCCCATTTTTAATGAGCAGTTCTTC
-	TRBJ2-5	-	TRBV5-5	CASSLLGVQETQYF	TGTGCCAGCAGCTTGCTAGGGGTCCAAGAGACCCAGTACTTC
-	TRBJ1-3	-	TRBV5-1	CASSPGGSGNTIYF	TGCGCCAGCAGCCCGGGGGGATCTGGAAACACCATATATTTT
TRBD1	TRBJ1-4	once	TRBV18	CATSPGQSNEKLFF	TGTGCCACTAGCCCGGGACAGTCTAATGAAAAACTGTTTTTT
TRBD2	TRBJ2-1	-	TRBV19	CASSIQGGRASEQFF	TGTGCCAGTAGTATTCAGGGCGGGAGGGCTAGTGAGCAGTTCTTC
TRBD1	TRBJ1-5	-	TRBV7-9	CASSITGGDQPQHF	TGTGCCAGCAGCATTACAGGGGGCGATCAGCCCCAGCATTTT
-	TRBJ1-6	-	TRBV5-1	CASSLQGNSDSPLHF	TGCGCCAGCAGCTTGCAGGGGAACTCGGATTCACCCCTCCACTTT
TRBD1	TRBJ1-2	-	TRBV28	CASNWGGTGANYGYTF	TGTGCCAGCAACTGGGGGGGGACAGGGGCAAACTATGGCTACACCTTC
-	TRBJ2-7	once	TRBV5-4	CASSLPTGSNNEQYF	TGTGCCAGCAGCTTGCCTACCGGGTCCAACAACGAGCAGTACTTC
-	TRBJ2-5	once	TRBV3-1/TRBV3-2	CASTGQETQYF	TGTGCCAGCACAGGCCAAGAGACCCAGTACTTC
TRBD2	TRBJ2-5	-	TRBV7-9	CASSLGSGVPSQETQYF	TGTGCCAGCAGCTTAGGTAGCGGGGTACCCTCTCAAGAGACCCAGTACTTC
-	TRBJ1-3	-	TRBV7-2	CASSLLGGNTIYF	TGTGCCAGCAGCCTTCTAGGTGGAAACACCATATATTTT
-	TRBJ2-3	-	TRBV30	CAWSRLEHTDTQYF	TGTGCCTGGAGTAGACTAGAACACACAGATACGCAGTATTTT
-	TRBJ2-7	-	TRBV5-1	CASSLVSHSGRYF	TGCGCCAGCAGCTTGGTTTCACACAGTGGGAGGTACTTC
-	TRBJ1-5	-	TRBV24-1	CATSDSRAYGNQPQHF	TGTGCCACCAGTGATTCCAGGGCATACGGCAATCAGCCCCAGCATTTT
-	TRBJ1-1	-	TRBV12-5	CASLRGGNTEAFF	TGTGCTAGCCTTCGGGGGGGGAACACTGAAGCTTTCTTT
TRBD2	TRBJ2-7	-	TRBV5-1	CASSPRASGTYEQYF	TGCGCCAGCAGCCCCCGGGCTAGCGGGACATACGAGCAGTACTTC
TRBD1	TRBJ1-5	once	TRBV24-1	CARDRDFSNQPQHF	TGTGCCAGGGACAGGGATTTTAGCAATCAGCCCCAGCATTTT
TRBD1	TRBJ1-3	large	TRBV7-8	CASSPWDRSSGNTIYF	TGTGCCAGCAGCCCCTGGGACAGGAGCTCTGGAAACACCATATATTTT
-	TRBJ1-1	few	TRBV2	CASRDTGFTEAFF	TGTGCCAGCCGGGACACAGGGTTCACTGAAGCTTTCTTT
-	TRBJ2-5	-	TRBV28	CASRRTVQETQYF	TGTGCCAGCAGGAGGACAGTCCAAGAGACCCAGTACTTC
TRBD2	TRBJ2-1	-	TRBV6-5	CASSYSAGSANEQFF	TGTGCCAGCAGTTACTCAGCGGGATCGGCGAATGAGCAGTTCTTC
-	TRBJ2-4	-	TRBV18	CASSTGQTAKNIQYF	TGTGCCAGCTCAACCGGACAGACGGCCAAAAACATTCAGTACTTC
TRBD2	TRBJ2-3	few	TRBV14	CASSQDRGRAGDTQYF	TGTGCCAGCAGCCAAGACCGCGGGAGGGCCGGAGATACGCAGTATTTT
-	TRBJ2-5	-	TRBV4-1	CASSQIDRETQYF	TGCGCCAGCAGCCAAATTGACAGAGAGACCCAGTACTTC
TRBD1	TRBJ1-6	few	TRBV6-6	CASRSQGASNSPLHF	TGTGCCAGCAGATCACAGGGGGCGAGTAATTCACCCCTCCACTTT
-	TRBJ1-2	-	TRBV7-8	CASSLFEATYGYTF	TGTGCCAGCAGCCTTTTTGAGGCGACCTATGGCTACACCTTC
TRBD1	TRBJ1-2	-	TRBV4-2	CASSRPGQSIGYTF	TGTGCCAGCAGCCGACCGGGACAGTCAATTGGCTACACCTTC
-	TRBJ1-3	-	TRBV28	CASRSRGGNTIYF	TGTGCCAGCAGATCCAGAGGGGGAAACACCATATATTTT
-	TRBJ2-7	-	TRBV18	CASSPPVSYEQYF	TGTGCCAGCTCACCACCTGTATCCTACGAGCAGTACTTC
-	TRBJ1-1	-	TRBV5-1	CASSLGWASAEAFF	TGCGCCAGCAGCTTGGGATGGGCTTCAGCTGAAGCTTTCTTT
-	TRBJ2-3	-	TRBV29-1	CSVEAQGLGTDTQYF	TGCAGCGTTGAAGCACAGGGCCTGGGCACAGATACGCAGTATTTT
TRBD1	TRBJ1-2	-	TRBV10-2	CASSEPDRGNYGYTF	TGCGCCAGCAGTGAACCGGACAGGGGGAATTATGGCTACACCTTC
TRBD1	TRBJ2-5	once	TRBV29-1	CSVPLQGARETQYF	TGCAGCGTTCCCCTGCAGGGGGCTCGAGAGACCCAGTACTTC
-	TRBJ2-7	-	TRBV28	CASSLSPAGDEQYF	TGTGCCAGCAGTTTATCTCCGGCCGGGGACGAGCAGTACTTC
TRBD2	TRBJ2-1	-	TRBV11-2	CASSLRTSSYNEQFF	TGTGCCAGCAGCTTAAGGACTAGCTCCTACAATGAGCAGTTCTTC
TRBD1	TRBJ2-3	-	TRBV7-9	CASRKTGQGTTDTQYF	TGTGCCAGCAGAAAGACCGGACAGGGTACGACAGATACGCAGTATTTT
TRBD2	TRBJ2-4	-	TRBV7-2	CASSLVALAALKNIQYF	TGTGCCAGCAGCTTAGTTGCGCTAGCGGCTCTTAAAAACATTCAGTACTTC
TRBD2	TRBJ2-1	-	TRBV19	CASSITPIAGREQFF	TGTGCCAGTAGTATTACCCCGATAGCGGGAAGGGAGCAGTTCTTC
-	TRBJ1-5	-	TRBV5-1	CASSPSGGAQPQHF	TGCGCCAGCAGTCCTTCTGGTGGGGCCCAGCCCCAGCATTTT
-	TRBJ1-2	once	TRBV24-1	CATSERGSTGYTF	TGTGCCACCAGTGAGCGGGGGTCAACGGGCTACACCTTC
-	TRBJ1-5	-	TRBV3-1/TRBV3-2	CASSQDQGIGNQPQHF	TGTGCCAGCAGCCAAGATCAGGGAATTGGCAATCAGCCCCAGCATTTT